The TCR beta chain under discussion was sequenced for a study of blood T cell repertoires in COVID-19. Looking at the study overall: Samples representing acute and convalescent COVID-19 were sourced from the United States, Italy and Spain.

Sequenced by immunoSEQ multiplex PCR; TCRdb stores in-frame clones only, minus some. The sample lists around 200,000 clones, 90% seen once, with 0.55% to 0.8% in the top ten. CDR1 KGHSH and CDR2 LQKENI come from the germline V gene. This CDR3 region has 15 residues. V shed 5 bases, J shed 4 bases, and the junction held 7 bases outside the gene matches. This receptor was obtained from a man aged 50-59 years with acute or convalescent COVID-19. The rearrangement uses TRBV18 and TRBJ2-7; 11 bases are a match to TRBD2. Sequencing was performed on peripheral blood. CDR3 nucleotide sequence: TGTGCCAGCTCATTGACTAGCGGGGCAGCGTACGAGCAGTACTTC. This translates into CASSLTSGAAYEQYF. The whole variable domain, remainder taken from reference TRBV18 and TRBJ2-7, is NAGVMQNPRHLVRRRGQEARLRCSPMKGHSHVYWYRQLPEEGLKFMVYLQKENIIDESGMPKERFSAEFPKEGPSILRIQQVVRGDSAAYFCASSLTSGAAYEQYFGPGTRLTVT.